This TCR beta chain was profiled in a study of tumor-infiltrating lymphocytes in primary liver carcinoma. Study results and limitations: All five tumor regions shared only about 8-25% of top clones. The study found tumor-adjacent and tumor-blood pairs overlapped less than tumor region pairs.

Co-extracted RNA and DNA came from approximately 20-30 mg of unsorted bulk tissue. The cohort consisted of patients whose primary liver carcinoma was surgically resected. All tumor specimens exceeded 75% viable tumor cells. From about 530 ng total RNA, TCR beta cDNA was generated with a primer in the constant region. Library construction for TCR beta comprised three nested multiplex PCR rounds performed with slightly modified ARM-PCR. The first two PCR rounds used TRBV1-TRBV30 primers with a Cbeta primer, nine to ten cycles each. TCRdb fed the multiplex PCR reads into MiXCR, producing one record per CDR3 protein. The table includes 20,000 to 25,000 distinct CDR3 sequences, roughly 78% detected once. CDR1 is WSHSY, CDR2 SAAADI, per germline. The CDR3 is 11 amino acids. V lost 10 bases, J lost 7 bases, and 14 bases lay in between. Remarks on this clonotype: The antigen is not known. Without the conserved terminal phenylalanine or tryptophan, this CDR3 likely stems from a read error.

The specimen was liver tumor tissue from sampling region 1. Subset of the sample: tumor region T1, superior pole. This TCR was sampled from a man between 40 and 49 years old with primary liver carcinoma and hepatitis B virus infection. V usage is TRBV10-2 and J usage is TRBJ2-7; weak D call: TRBD1 (6 bases). The CDR3 region is CATRQVDEQYL. The CDR3 DNA sequence: TGCGCCACTAGACAGGTCGATGAGCAGTACTTA.